This T cell receptor beta chain was observed in a study of shared clonotypes between healthy human individuals. General study points: The generation probabilities recorded for non-shared clonotypes fell below those of clonotypes shared by all four donors. Relative to memory subsets, naive subsets generally showed larger estimated richness.

Germline CDR1 and CDR2: SGHTA and FQGNSA. The CDR3 consists of 14 residues. The ends lost 5 bases at V and 2 bases at J; junction bases unmatched: 2. Sequenced by immunoSEQ multiplex PCR; TCRdb stores in-frame clones only, minus some. The data hold 950,000 to 1,100,000 clones, with 75% observed a single time. This clone has only one observation. Its antigen is still unknown. The identical CDR3 is also encoded by other nucleotide sequences in the sample. This receptor was obtained from a man between 18 and 35 years old in good health. Sample: memory CD4+ T cells sorted from blood. Subset specified: CD45RA-negative fraction. The chain combines TRBV7-2 with TRBJ2-5; 10 bases align to TRBD2. Here the CDR3 reads CASSLLAGQETQYF. DNA for the CDR3: TGTGCCAGCAGCCTACTAGCGGGACAAGAGACCCAGTACTTC.